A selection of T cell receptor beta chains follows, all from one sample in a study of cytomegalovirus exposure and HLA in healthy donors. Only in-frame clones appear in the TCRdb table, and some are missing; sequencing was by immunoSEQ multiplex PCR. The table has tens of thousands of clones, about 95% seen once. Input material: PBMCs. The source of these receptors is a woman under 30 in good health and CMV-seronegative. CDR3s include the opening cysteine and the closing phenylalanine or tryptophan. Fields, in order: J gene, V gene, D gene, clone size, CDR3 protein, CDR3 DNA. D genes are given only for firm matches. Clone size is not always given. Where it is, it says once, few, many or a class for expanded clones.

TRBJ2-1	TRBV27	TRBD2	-	CASSSLTSFEQFF	TGTGCCAGCAGTTCCCTGACTAGCTTTGAGCAGTTCTTC
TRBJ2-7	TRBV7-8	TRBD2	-	CASSWTRGASEQYF	TGTGCCAGCAGCTGGACGCGGGGGGCATCCGAGCAGTACTTC
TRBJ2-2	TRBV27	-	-	CATSRDTYTGELFF	TGTGCCACCTCCCGGGACACCTACACCGGGGAGCTGTTTTTT
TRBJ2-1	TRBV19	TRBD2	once	CASRTGTSGSSYNEQFF	TGTGCCAGCCGAACCGGGACTAGCGGGAGCTCCTACAATGAGCAGTTCTTC
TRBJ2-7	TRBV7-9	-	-	CASSFGRDYEQYF	TGTGCCAGCAGCTTCGGCAGGGACTACGAGCAGTACTTC
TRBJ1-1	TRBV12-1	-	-	CASSFGRLIEAFF	TGTGCCAGCAGCTTTGGGCGACTAATTGAAGCTTTCTTT
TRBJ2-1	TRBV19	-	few	CASSIVGGVIYNEQFF	TGTGCCAGTAGTATAGTTGGGGGCGTTATCTACAATGAGCAGTTCTTC
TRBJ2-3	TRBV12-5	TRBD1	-	CASGLSNPTGRSTDTQYF	TGTGCTAGTGGTTTGTCGAATCCGACAGGGCGTAGCACAGATACGCAGTATTTT
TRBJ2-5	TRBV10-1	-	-	CASELALETQYF	TGCGCCAGTGAACTAGCTTTAGAGACCCAGTACTTC
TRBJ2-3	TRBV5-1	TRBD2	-	CASSFQTSGDTDTQYF	TGCGCCAGCAGCTTTCAAACTAGCGGGGACACAGATACGCAGTATTTT
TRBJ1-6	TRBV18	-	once	CASYGAGNSPLHF	TGTGCCAGCTACGGCGCAGGGAATTCACCCCTCCACTTT
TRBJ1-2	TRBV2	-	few	CASRAVNTF	TGTGCCAGCAGGGCTGTAAACACCTTC
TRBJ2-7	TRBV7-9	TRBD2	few	CAGTSGNTYEQYF	TGTGCCGGGACTAGCGGGAACACCTACGAGCAGTACTTC
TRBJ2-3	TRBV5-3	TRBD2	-	CARSCPGGRIAGGPKDTQYF	TGTGCCAGAAGCTGCCCGGGGGGAAGGATAGCGGGAGGCCCCAAAGATACGCAGTATTTT
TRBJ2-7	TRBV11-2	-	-	CASSAWTAKGGTYEQYF	TGTGCCAGCAGCGCTTGGACAGCGAAGGGGGGGACCTACGAGCAGTACTTC
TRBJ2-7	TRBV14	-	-	CASSEGPVYEQYF	TGTGCCAGCAGCGAAGGGCCAGTCTACGAGCAGTACTTC
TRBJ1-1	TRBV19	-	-	CASRERQAFF	TGTGCCAGTAGAGAGCGACAAGCTTTCTTT
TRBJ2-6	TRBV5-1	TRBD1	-	CASSMGQPPSGANVLTF	TGCGCCAGCAGCATGGGACAGCCCCCCTCTGGGGCCAACGTCCTGACTTTC
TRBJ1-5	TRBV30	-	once	CAWSVQGSRGQPQHF	TGTGCCTGGAGTGTCCAGGGGAGCCGAGGTCAGCCCCAGCATTTT
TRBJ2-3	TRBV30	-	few	CAWVRVADTQYF	TGTGCCTGGGTTCGAGTCGCAGATACGCAGTATTTT
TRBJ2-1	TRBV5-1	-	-	CASSLGGPYNEQFF	TGCGCCAGCAGCTTGGGCGGGCCGTACAATGAGCAGTTCTTC
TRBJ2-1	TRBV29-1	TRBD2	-	CSVVTSGIWNEQFF	TGCAGCGTTGTTACTAGCGGGATCTGGAATGAGCAGTTCTTC
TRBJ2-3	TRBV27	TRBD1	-	CASSFFQGAADTQYF	TGTGCCAGCAGTTTTTTCCAGGGGGCAGCAGATACGCAGTATTTT